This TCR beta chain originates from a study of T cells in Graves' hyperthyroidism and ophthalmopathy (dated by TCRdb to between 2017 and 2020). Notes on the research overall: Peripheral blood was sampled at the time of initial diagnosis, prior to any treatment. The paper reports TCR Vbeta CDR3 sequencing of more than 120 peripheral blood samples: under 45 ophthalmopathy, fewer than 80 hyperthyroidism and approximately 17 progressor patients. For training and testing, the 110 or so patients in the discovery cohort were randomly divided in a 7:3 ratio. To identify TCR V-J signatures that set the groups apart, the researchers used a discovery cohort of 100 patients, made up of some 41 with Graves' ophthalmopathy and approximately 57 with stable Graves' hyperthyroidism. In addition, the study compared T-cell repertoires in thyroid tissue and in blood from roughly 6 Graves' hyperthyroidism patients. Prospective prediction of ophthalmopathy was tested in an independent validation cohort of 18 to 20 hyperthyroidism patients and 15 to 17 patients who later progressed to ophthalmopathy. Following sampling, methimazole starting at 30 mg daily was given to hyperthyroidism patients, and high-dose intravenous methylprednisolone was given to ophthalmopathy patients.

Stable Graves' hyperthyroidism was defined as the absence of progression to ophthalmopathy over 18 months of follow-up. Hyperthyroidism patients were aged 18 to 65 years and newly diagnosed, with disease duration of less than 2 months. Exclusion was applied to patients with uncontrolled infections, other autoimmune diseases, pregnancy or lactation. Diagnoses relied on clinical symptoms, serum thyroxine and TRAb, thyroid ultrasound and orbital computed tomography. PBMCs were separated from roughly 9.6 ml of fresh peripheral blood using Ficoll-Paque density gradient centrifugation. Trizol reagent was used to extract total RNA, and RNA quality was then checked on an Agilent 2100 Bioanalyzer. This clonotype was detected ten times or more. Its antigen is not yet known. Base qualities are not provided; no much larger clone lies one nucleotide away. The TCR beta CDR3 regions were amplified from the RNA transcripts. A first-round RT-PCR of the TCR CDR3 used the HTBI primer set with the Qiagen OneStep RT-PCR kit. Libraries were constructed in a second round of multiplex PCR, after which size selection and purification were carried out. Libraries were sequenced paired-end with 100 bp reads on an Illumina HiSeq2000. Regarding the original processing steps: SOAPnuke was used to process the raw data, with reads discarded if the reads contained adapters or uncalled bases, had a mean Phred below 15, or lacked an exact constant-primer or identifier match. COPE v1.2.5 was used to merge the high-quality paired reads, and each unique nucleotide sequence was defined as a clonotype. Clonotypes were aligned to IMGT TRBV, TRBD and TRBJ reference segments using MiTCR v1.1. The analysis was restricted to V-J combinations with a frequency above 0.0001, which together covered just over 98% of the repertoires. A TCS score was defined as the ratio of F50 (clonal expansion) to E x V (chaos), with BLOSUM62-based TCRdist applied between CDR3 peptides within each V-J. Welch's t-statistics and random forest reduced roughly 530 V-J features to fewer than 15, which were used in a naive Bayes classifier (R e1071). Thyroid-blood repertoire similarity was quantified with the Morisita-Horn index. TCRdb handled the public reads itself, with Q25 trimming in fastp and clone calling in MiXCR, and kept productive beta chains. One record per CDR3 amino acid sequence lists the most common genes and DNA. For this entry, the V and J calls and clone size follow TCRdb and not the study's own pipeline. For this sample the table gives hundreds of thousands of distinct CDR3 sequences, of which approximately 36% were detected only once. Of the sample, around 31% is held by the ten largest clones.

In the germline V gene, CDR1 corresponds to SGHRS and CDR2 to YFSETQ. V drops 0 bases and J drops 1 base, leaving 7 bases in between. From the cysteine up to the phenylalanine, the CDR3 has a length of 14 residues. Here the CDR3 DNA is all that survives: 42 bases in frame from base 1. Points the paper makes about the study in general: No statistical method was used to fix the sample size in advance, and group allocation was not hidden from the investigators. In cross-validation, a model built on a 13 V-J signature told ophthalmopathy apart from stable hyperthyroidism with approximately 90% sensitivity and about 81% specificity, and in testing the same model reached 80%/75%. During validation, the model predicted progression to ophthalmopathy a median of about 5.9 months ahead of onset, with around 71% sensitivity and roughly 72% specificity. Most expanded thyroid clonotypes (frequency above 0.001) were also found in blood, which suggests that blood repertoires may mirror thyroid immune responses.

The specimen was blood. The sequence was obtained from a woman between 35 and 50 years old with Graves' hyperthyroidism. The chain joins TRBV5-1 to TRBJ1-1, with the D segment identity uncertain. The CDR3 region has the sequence CASSLARTNTEAFF. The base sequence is TGCGCCAGCAGCTTGGCCCGGACGAACACTGAAGCTTTCTTT.